In its sample, the clone carrying this T cell receptor (beta chain) was seen a few times. The antigen is unknown. This entry belongs to a study of T-cell memory formation after mild COVID-19. Germline values: CDR1 MNHEY, CDR2 SVGAGI. V lost 7 bases to trimming and J lost 5 bases; unmatched junction nucleotides: 9. The CDR3 consists of 15 residues. Whole-study findings and limits: Whether day 37 second-wave clones are SARS-CoV-2-specific was not confirmed.

5'RACE primed at constant segments yielded TCR alpha and TCR beta cDNA libraries bearing sample barcodes and UMIs. TCRdb re-analysed the 5' RACE reads in MiXCR, keeping a single row per CDR3 protein. This table has 300,000 or so distinct CDR3 sequences, more than 15% appearing once. Input material: PBMCs or a T cell subset sorted from them (not recorded which). The chain carries TRBV6-5 and TRBJ2-2, with TRBD1 matching over 8 bases. The sequence derives from a man aged 18 to 30 who had mild COVID-19 (a few samples of this study predate the infection). Cell type and time point are not known. DNA for the CDR3: TGTGCCAGCACCCCCTCAGGGGGCGTAACCGGGGAGCTGTTTTTT. This codes for CASTPSGGVTGELFF.